A selection of T cell receptor beta chains follows, all from one sample in a study of OX40 agonist ivuxolimab in advanced cancers. This table comes from immunoSEQ multiplex PCR, and its TCRdb copy is limited to in-frame clones, with some not included. The sample lists fewer than 30,000 clones; 81% were seen once. Here the sequenced sample was CD4+ or CD8+ T cells sorted from blood, taken in a trial of the OX40 agonist ivuxolimab. All receptors come from an adult with an advanced solid tumor such as melanoma, head and neck, liver or kidney cancer. The CDR3 runs from the conserved cysteine through the conserved F or W. A D gene is named only where the DNA matches it firmly. Clone size, where shown, is once, few, many, or a class for clones that have expanded.

J: TRBJ2-7; size: .; V: TRBV14; D: .; DNA: TGTGCCAGCAGCCAAGGAAACTACGAGCAGTACTTC; CDR3: CASSQGNYEQYF
J: TRBJ2-7; size: .; V: TRBV7-9; D: .; DNA: TGTGCCAGCAGCTTAGGGGTACTCAGGGAGCAGTACTTC; CDR3: CASSLGVLREQYF
J: TRBJ2-3; size: .; V: TRBV29-1; D: .; DNA: TGCAGCGTGGCTGGACGAGCCCAAAGCGAGGATACGCAGTATTTT; CDR3: CSVAGRAQSEDTQYF
J: TRBJ2-5; size: .; V: TRBV27; D: TRBD2; DNA: TGTGCCAGCAGTTTATGGGACGCGGGAGGATGGGAGACCCAGTACTTC; CDR3: CASSLWDAGGWETQYF
J: TRBJ2-1; size: .; V: TRBV9; D: TRBD2; DNA: TGTGCCAGCAGCGTCACGACTAGCGGGTATGAGCAGTTCTTC; CDR3: CASSVTTSGYEQFF
J: TRBJ1-4; size: .; V: TRBV30; D: TRBD1; DNA: TGTGCCTGGGCAATCCCCGGGACAGGGAATTTCTTGGGTGAAAAACTGTTTTTT; CDR3: CAWAIPGTGNFLGEKLFF
J: TRBJ1-2; size: .; V: TRBV7-2; D: .; DNA: TGTGCCAGCAGCTTAGCGCCATTTCATAACTATGGCTACACCTTC; CDR3: CASSLAPFHNYGYTF
J: TRBJ2-7; size: .; V: TRBV6-1; D: .; DNA: TGTGCCAGCAGTGCCATCCCCCGACAGGATTACGAGCAGTACTTC; CDR3: CASSAIPRQDYEQYF
J: TRBJ1-4; size: few; V: TRBV21-1; D: .; DNA: TGTGCCGGGTTCGGTAGTCGGGGAGAAGAGGTTGTGAGACGATACGAAAAACTGTTTTTT; CDR3: CAGFGSRGEEVVRRYEKLFF
J: TRBJ2-3; size: .; V: TRBV21-1; D: .; DNA: TGTGCCAGCAGCTCCCGGACCGACCTAAGAACAGATACGCAGTATTTT; CDR3: CASSSRTDLRTDTQYF
J: TRBJ2-5; size: .; V: TRBV7-9; D: .; DNA: TGTGCCAGCAGCTTAGAAGGAGCAGGGGGGAAGACCCAGTACTTC; CDR3: CASSLEGAGGKTQYF
J: TRBJ1-2; size: .; V: TRBV13; D: .; DNA: TGTGCCAGCACCGACTCTGGGGGCGCAATCTATGGCTACACCTTC; CDR3: CASTDSGGAIYGYTF
J: TRBJ1-4; size: .; V: TRBV27; D: .; DNA: TGTGCCAGCAGTTTATGTGAAAATGAAAAACTGTTTTTT; CDR3: CASSLCENEKLFF
J: TRBJ2-1; size: few; V: TRBV29-1; D: TRBD2; DNA: TGCAGCGTTGAAAACCCGATGGGAGCGGGAGACTACAATGAGCAGTTCTTC; CDR3: CSVENPMGAGDYNEQFF
J: TRBJ1-5; size: .; V: TRBV11-2; D: .; DNA: TGTGCCAGCAGCGATGGACGGAACAATCAGCCCCAGCATTTT; CDR3: CASSDGRNNQPQHF
J: TRBJ1-5; size: .; V: TRBV5-8; D: .; DNA: TGTGCCAGCAGCGGCCGGGACAGCAATCAGCCCCAGCATTTT; CDR3: CASSGRDSNQPQHF
J: TRBJ2-7; size: .; V: TRBV14; D: .; DNA: TGTGCCAGCAGCCAAGGGTTAGGGAACTACGAGCAGTACTTC; CDR3: CASSQGLGNYEQYF
J: TRBJ1-5; size: .; V: TRBV7-8; D: TRBD1; DNA: TGTGCCAGCAGCGCGGACAGGGGGCTTGGGCAGCCCCAGCATTTT; CDR3: CASSADRGLGQPQHF
J: TRBJ2-5; size: .; V: TRBV2; D: TRBD1; DNA: TGTGCCAGCAGGGAACGACAGGGGAAAAACCGGGGTGACCAGTACTTC; CDR3: CASRERQGKNRGDQYF
J: TRBJ2-1; size: once; V: TRBV7-9; D: .; DNA: TGTGCCAGCAGCTTGGGAATCGGGGACTACAATGAGCAGTTCTTC; CDR3: CASSLGIGDYNEQFF
J: TRBJ2-3; size: .; V: TRBV15; D: .; DNA: TGTGCCACCAGCAGAGAAGCAACCGTCGATACGCAGTATTTT; CDR3: CATSREATVDTQYF
J: TRBJ2-1; size: once; V: TRBV4-1; D: .; DNA: TGCGCCAGCAGCCAAGTTGGGGGGAGTGAGCAGTTCTTC; CDR3: CASSQVGGSEQFF
J: TRBJ2-1; size: .; V: TRBV5-8; D: TRBD2; DNA: TGTGCCAGCAGCTCCCTGGGACTAGCGGGAGAGGTCTACAATGAGCAGTTCTTC; CDR3: CASSSLGLAGEVYNEQFF
J: TRBJ2-1; size: .; V: TRBV5-1; D: TRBD2; DNA: TGCGCCAGCAGCTTGGCCCTACTAGCGGGAAACAGATTTCCCTACAATGAGCAGTTCTTC; CDR3: CASSLALLAGNRFPYNEQFF
J: TRBJ2-7; size: .; V: TRBV5-1; D: .; DNA: TGCGCCAGCAGCTTAGTCGCTACTAGTAGGCCCTACGAGCAGTACTTC; CDR3: CASSLVATSRPYEQYF
J: TRBJ2-7; size: .; V: TRBV9; D: TRBD1; DNA: TGTGCCAGCAGCTCCGGGACAGGGAGGTACGAGCAGTACTTC; CDR3: CASSSGTGRYEQYF
J: TRBJ2-1; size: few; V: TRBV12-5; D: TRBD1; DNA: TGTGCTAGTGGTTTGGTACTAGACAGGGGAGGTAATGAGCAGTTCTTC; CDR3: CASGLVLDRGGNEQFF
J: TRBJ1-2; size: .; V: TRBV5-1; D: .; DNA: TGCGCCAGCAGCCCCATGATGACAAATACAAACTATGGCTACACCTTC; CDR3: CASSPMMTNTNYGYTF
J: TRBJ1-1; size: medium-sized; V: TRBV30; D: .; DNA: TGTGCCTGGAGTGTAAGTCGTACTGAAGCTTTCTTT; CDR3: CAWSVSRTEAFF
J: TRBJ2-5; size: once; V: TRBV18; D: .; DNA: TGTGCCAGCTCACGGGAGGACAGCCAAGAGACCCAGTACTTC; CDR3: CASSREDSQETQYF
J: TRBJ2-7; size: .; V: TRBV5-1; D: .; DNA: TGCGCCAGCAGCTCCATGTCCAGCGGCTACGAGCAGTACTTC; CDR3: CASSSMSSGYEQYF